These 19 T cell receptor beta chains came from one sample sequenced in a study of cytomegalovirus exposure and HLA in healthy donors. The study ran its PCR with 60 Vbeta and 13 Jbeta primers. The repertoire was sequenced with immunoSEQ multiplex PCR; TCRdb's copy has only in-frame clones and lacks some. The data show a few hundred thousand clones, under 80% seen once. Specimen: PBMCs. The receptors stem from a female donor in good health and CMV-seronegative.

Details on this clone: One junction end does not reproduce the germline sequence, and a read error may be involved. V gene TRBV7-9 combines with J gene TRBJ2-1; 8 nucleotides align to TRBD1. The germline gives CDR1 SEHNR, CDR2 FQNEAQ (reference sequence). CDR3 length equals 13 residues. This chain's CDR3 is CSSSADRGNEQFF. CDR3 bases: TGTTCCAGCAGCGCAGACAGGGGCAATGAGCAGTTCTTC.

The V call is TRBV11-2, the J call TRBJ2-2; D gene uncertain. CDR1 and CDR2 (germline): SGHAT, FQNNGV. The CDR3 loop spans 13 amino acids. V lost 6 bases and J lost 1, with 6 bases in between. The CDR3 is CASRRLNTGELFF. The CDR3 DNA sequence: TGTGCCAGCAGACGACTGAACACCGGGGAGCTGTTTTTT.

The J gene is TRBJ2-7, the V gene TRBV11-2, with 10 nucleotides matching TRBD1. Trimming took 5 bases from V and 5 from J; bases not matched to a gene: 6. The CDR3 has 14 residues. Germline V lookup: CDR1 SGHAT, CDR2 FQNNGV. CDR3 DNA: TGTGCCAGCAGCCACCGGGACAGGGGAAACGAGCAGTACTTC. Its protein is CASSHRDRGNEQYF.

The genes are TRBV7-6 and TRBJ1-1, with 7 bases aligning to TRBD1. The CDR3 length is 16 residues. The ends lost 5 bases at V and 2 bases at J; junction bases unmatched: 11. Germline CDR1 reads SGHVS; CDR2 reads FNYEAQ. The CDR3 region is CASSPAEGQLNTEAFF. The CDR3 DNA is TGTGCCAGCAGCCCCGCCGAGGGACAGCTAAACACTGAAGCTTTCTTT.

The CDR3 protein is CASSLQGTGYTF. The DNA of the CDR3 is TGTGCCAGCAGTTTGCAGGGAACGGGCTACACCTTC. The chain is built from TRBV28 and TRBJ1-2; TRBD1 is a possible D gene (5 bases). The CDR3 spans 12 residues. The ends were cut back, 3 bases at V and 8 bases at J, with 10 bases in the middle. Germline V gene data show CDR1 as MDHEN and CDR2 as SYDVKM.

As DNA, the CDR3 is TGTGCCAGCAGTCCGCGGGGCCACGAGCAGTACTTC. Residues: CASSPRGHEQYF. The chain employs TRBV28 and TRBJ2-7; tentatively, D is TRBD2 (6 bases). Between the trimmed V and J ends, which lost 5 bases and 5 bases, there was a span of 10 bases. The germline V gene has CDR1 MDHEN and CDR2 SYDVKM. The CDR3 extends over 12 amino acids.

The chain uses TRBV28 and TRBJ1-1, with D perhaps matching TRBD1 (5 bases). The ends were cut back, 6 bases at V and 0 bases at J, with 11 bases in the middle. There are 14 residues in the CDR3. Germline loops: CDR1 MDHEN, CDR2 SYDVKM. CDR3 protein: CASRDGHMNTEAFF. The CDR3 DNA reads TGTGCCAGCAGAGACGGACATATGAACACTGAAGCTTTCTTT.

This clone was observed a few times. The V and J genes are TRBV15 and TRBJ1-5; TRBD1 is a possible D gene (5 bases). Germline loops: CDR1 LNHNV, CDR2 YYDKDF (reference sequence). The CDR3 has 17 residues. Trimming left V 1 base short and J 7 bases short, with 20 bases between. DNA for the CDR3: TGTGCCACCAGCAGAGCCTTCGGGGGGGGTAAGGAGCAGCCCCAGCATTTT. Translating gives CATSRAFGGGKEQPQHF. The variable domain in full, with the rest retrieved from reference TRBV15 and TRBJ1-5, is DAMVIQNPRYQVTQFGKPVTLSCSQTLNHNVMYWYQQKSSQAPKLLFHYYDKDFNNEADTPDNFQSRRPNTSFCFLDIRSPGLGDTAMYLCATSRAFGGGKEQPQHFGDGTRLSIL.

The rearrangement uses TRBV5-4 and TRBJ2-7; D possibly corresponds to TRBD1 (5 bases). This CDR3 is built from 14 residues. CDR1 and CDR2 from the germline V gene are SGHNT and YYREEE (reference sequence). V lost 4 bases, J lost 2 bases, and 13 bases lay in between. The CDR3 sequence is CASSPRTQAYEQYF. The CDR3 DNA sequence: TGTGCCAGCAGCCCCAGGACACAGGCCTACGAGCAGTACTTC.

This chain links TRBV6-5 with TRBJ2-7; D is unresolved. The length of the CDR3 is 13 residues. Trimming stripped 6 bases from V and 0 bases from J, with 9 bases between. Looked up from germline, CDR1 is MNHEY and CDR2 is SVGAGI. The CDR3 DNA reads TGTGCCAGCAGACAACAGAACTCCTACGAGCAGTACTTC. This translates into CASRQQNSYEQYF.

The chain uses TRBV5-1 and TRBJ2-7; D is possibly TRBD2 (7 bases). V lost 0 bases, J lost 0 bases, and 10 bases lay in between. CDR1 SGHRS and CDR2 YFSETQ come from the germline V gene. The CDR3 runs to 15 residues. CDR3 in amino acids: CASSLEGGVSYEQYF. DNA for the CDR3: TGCGCCAGCAGCTTGGAGGGGGGGGTCTCCTACGAGCAGTACTTC.

The chain combines TRBV7-8 with TRBJ1-5; possibly TRBD1 for D (6 bases). The CDR3 sequence is 17 residues long. V lost 4 bases to trimming and J lost 4 bases, with 20 bases between them. CDR1 is SGHVS and CDR2 is FQNEAQ in the germline V gene. The CDR3 sequence: CASSYQRVGAKNQPQHF. The CDR3, as DNA: TGTGCCAGCAGCTACCAGCGCGTGGGGGCAAAGAATCAGCCCCAGCATTTT.

The chain uses TRBV7-6 and TRBJ2-5, with 9 bases fitting TRBD2. Germline CDR1 SGHVS, CDR2 FNYEAQ. V shed 0 bases and J 5 bases; nucleotides not matched to a gene: 7. The CDR3 is 16 amino acids. The CDR3 sequence is CASSLAAGGSPETQYF. The CDR3 DNA reads TGTGCCAGCAGCTTAGCAGCGGGAGGCTCTCCGGAGACCCAGTACTTC.

This rearrangement joins TRBV27 to TRBJ1-1; 10 nucleotides line up with TRBD1. CDR3 length equals 15 residues. V trimming: 4 bases; J trimming: 4 bases; junction bases outside the gene matches: 6. Germline-derived CDR1 and CDR2 are MNHEY and SMNVEV (reference sequence). CDR3 in amino acids: CASSSRQGAGTEAFF. Here the CDR3 DNA reads TGTGCCAGCAGTTCCCGACAGGGGGCGGGCACTGAAGCTTTCTTT.

The chain employs TRBV19 and TRBJ1-2, with D hard to call. Germline V gene lookup returns CDR1 LNHDA and CDR2 SQIVND (reference sequence). The CDR3 totals 13 residues. V lost 10 bases and J lost 4, with 16 bases in between. The CDR3 sequence is CATAVGRGYGYTF. CDR3 nucleotide sequence: TGTGCCACTGCGGTAGGGCGGGGCTATGGCTACACCTTC.

The rearrangement joins TRBV4-2 to TRBJ1-2, with D unresolved. CDR1 and CDR2 from the germline V gene are LGHNA and YNFKEQ. The CDR3 spans 12 residues. V was cut by 0 bases and J by 5 bases, with 4 bases left in between. The CDR3, as DNA: TGTGCCAGCAGCCAAGACAGATATGGCTACACCTTC. It translates to CASSQDRYGYTF.

The V call is TRBV7-8, the J call TRBJ1-2, with 8 bases that match TRBD1. Losses at the gene ends were 5 bases for V and 1 base for J; bases not matched to a gene: 6. In germline, CDR1 is SGHVS, CDR2 FQNEAQ. The CDR3 consists of 15 residues. CDR3 sequence: CASSPRTGFNYGYTF. For the CDR3, the DNA is TGTGCCAGCAGCCCCCGGACAGGGTTTAACTATGGCTACACCTTC. Full variable domain (rest looked up from reference TRBV7-8 and TRBJ1-2): GAGVSQSPRYKVAKRGQDVALRCDPISGHVSLFWYQQALGQGPEFLTYFQNEAQLDKSGLPSDRFFAERPEGSVSTLKIQRTQQEDSAVYLCASSPRTGFNYGYTFGSGTRLTVV.

The chain recombines TRBV6-1 with TRBJ1-1; 7 nucleotides line up with TRBD1. Per the germline V gene, CDR1 is MNHNS and CDR2 is SASEGT. CDR3 length equals 14 residues. The V gene end was trimmed by 6 bases and the J gene end by 0 bases; junction bases not matched to a gene: 4. CDR3 bases: TGTGCCAGCAGGGGGGGACAGTTGAACACTGAAGCTTTCTTT. Protein product: CASRGGQLNTEAFF.

The chain is built from TRBV2 and TRBJ2-5; TRBD1 matches at 9 bases. Germline CDR1 SNHLY, CDR2 FYNNEI. V lost 9 bases to trimming and J lost 5 bases; unmatched junction nucleotides: 13. The CDR3 sequence is 15 residues long. CDR3: CASGGQGFSVETQYF. The CDR3 DNA reads TGTGCCAGTGGGGGACAGGGTTTTTCTGTGGAGACCCAGTACTTC.